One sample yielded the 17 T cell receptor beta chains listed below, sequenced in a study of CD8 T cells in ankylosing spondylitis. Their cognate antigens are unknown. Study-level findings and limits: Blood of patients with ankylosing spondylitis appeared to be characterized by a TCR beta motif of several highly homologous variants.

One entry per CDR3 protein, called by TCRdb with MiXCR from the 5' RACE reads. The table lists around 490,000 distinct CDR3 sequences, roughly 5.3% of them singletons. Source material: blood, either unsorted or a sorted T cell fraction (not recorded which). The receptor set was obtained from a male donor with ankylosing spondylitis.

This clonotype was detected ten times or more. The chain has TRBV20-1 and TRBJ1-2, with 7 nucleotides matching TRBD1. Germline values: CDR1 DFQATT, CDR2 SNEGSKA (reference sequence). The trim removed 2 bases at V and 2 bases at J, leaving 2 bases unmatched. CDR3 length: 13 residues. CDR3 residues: CSARSQGNYGYTF. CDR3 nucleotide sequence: TGCAGTGCTAGATCACAGGGGAACTATGGCTACACCTTC.

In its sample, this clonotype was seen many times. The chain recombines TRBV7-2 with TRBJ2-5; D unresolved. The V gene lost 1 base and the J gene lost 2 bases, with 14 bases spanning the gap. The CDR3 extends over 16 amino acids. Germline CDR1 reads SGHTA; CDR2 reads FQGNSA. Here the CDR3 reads CASSLGVLPSQETQYF. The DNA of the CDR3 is TGTGCCAGCAGCTTAGGGGTCCTTCCGTCTCAAGAGACCCAGTACTTC.

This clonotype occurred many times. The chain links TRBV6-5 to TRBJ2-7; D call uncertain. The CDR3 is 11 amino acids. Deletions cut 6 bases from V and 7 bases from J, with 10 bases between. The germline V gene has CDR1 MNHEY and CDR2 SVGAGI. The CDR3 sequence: CASSSVGEQYF. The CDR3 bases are TGTGCCAGCAGCTCCGTGGGGGAGCAGTACTTC.

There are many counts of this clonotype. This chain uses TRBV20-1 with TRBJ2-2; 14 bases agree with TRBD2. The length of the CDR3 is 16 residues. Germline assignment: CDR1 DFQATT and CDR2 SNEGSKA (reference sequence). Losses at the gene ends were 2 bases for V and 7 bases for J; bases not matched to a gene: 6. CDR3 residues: CSARPGTSGGGGELFF. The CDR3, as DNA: TGCAGTGCTAGACCCGGGACTAGCGGGGGAGGCGGGGAGCTGTTTTTT.

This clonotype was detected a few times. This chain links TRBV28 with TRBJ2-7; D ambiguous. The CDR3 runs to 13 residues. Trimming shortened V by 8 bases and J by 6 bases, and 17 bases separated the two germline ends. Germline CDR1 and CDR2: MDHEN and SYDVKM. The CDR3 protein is CASQTVYLGEQYF. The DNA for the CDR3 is TGTGCCAGCCAGACGGTCTACCTTGGCGAGCAGTACTTC.

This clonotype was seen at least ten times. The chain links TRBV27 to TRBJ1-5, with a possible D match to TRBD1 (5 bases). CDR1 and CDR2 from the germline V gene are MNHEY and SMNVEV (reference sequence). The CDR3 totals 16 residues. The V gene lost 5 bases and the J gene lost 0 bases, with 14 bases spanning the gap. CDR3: CASSPGGGYSNQPQHF. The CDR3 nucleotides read TGTGCCAGCAGTCCCGGGGGGGGGTATAGCAATCAGCCCCAGCATTTT.

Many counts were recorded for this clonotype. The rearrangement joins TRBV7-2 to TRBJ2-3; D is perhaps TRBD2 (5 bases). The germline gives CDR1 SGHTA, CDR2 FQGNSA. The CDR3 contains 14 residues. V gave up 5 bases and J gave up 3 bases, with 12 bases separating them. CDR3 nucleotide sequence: TGTGCCAGCAGCCCTGCGAGGGAAACAGATACGCAGTATTTT. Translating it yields CASSPARETDTQYF.

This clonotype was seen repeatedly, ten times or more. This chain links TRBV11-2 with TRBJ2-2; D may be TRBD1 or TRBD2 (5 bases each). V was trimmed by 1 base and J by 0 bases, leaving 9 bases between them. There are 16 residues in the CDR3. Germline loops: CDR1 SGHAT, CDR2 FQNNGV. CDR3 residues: CASSLGGGPNTGELFF. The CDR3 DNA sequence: TGTGCCAGCAGCTTAGGTGGGGGTCCGAACACCGGGGAGCTGTTTTTT.

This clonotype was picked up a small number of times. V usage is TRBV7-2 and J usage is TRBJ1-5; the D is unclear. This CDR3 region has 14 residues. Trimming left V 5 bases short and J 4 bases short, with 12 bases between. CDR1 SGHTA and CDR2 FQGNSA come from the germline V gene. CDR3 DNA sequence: TGTGCCAGCAGCCCCCGTCCGGTGAATCAGCCCCAGCATTTT. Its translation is CASSPRPVNQPQHF.

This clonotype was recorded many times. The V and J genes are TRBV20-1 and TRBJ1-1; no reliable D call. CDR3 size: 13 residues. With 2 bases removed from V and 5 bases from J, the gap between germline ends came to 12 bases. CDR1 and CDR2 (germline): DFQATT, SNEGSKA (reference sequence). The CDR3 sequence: CSARNSWRTEAFF. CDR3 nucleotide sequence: TGCAGTGCTAGAAACTCGTGGAGGACTGAAGCTTTCTTT.

The CDR3 reads CASSERRITYNEQFF. The CDR3 bases are TGTGCCAGCAGTGAGAGACGGATCACCTACAATGAGCAGTTCTTC. The chain employs TRBV2 and TRBJ2-1; no clear D. CDR3 length: 15 residues. Germline values: CDR1 SNHLY, CDR2 FYNNEI. The V end lost 3 bases, the J end lost 2 bases, and 11 bases lay between the germline ends.

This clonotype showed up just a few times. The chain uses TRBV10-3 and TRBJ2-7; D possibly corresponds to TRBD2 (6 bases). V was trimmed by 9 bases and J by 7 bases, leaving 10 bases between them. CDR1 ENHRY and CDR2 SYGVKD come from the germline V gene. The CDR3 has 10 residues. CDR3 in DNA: TGTGCCATTTGGGCGGGGGAGCAGTACTTC. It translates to CAIWAGEQYF.

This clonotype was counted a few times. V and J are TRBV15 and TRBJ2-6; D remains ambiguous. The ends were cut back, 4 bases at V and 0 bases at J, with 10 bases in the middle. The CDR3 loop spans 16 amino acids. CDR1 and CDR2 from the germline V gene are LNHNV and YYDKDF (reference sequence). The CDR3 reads CATSNGLVSGANVLTF. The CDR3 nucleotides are TGTGCCACCAGCAACGGGTTGGTCTCTGGGGCCAACGTCCTGACTTTC.

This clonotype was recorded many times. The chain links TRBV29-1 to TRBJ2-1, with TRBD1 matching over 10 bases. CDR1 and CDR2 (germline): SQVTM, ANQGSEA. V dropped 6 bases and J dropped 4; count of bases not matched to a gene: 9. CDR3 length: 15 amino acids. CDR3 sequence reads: CSVPGGDRGYNEQFF. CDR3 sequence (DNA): TGCAGCGTCCCGGGGGGGGACAGGGGATACAATGAGCAGTTCTTC.

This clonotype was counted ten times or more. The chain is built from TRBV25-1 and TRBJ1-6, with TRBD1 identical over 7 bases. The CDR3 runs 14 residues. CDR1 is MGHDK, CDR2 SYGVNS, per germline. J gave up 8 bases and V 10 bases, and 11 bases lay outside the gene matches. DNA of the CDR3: TGTGCCACCGGAACAGGGGTGGCGGATTCACCCCTCCACTTT. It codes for CATGTGVADSPLHF.

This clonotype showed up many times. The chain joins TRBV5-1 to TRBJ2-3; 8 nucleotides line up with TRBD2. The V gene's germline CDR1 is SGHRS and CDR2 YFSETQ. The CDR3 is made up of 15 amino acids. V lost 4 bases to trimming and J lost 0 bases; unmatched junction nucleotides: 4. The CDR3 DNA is TGCGCCAGCAGCCCAGCGGGAGTCAGCACAGATACGCAGTATTTT. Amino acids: CASSPAGVSTDTQYF.

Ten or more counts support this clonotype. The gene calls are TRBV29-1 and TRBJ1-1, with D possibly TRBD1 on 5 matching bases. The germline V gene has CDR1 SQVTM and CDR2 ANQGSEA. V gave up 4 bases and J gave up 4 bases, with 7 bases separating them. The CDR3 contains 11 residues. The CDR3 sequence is CSVGGGTEAFF. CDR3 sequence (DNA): TGCAGCGTTGGCGGGGGCACTGAAGCTTTCTTT.